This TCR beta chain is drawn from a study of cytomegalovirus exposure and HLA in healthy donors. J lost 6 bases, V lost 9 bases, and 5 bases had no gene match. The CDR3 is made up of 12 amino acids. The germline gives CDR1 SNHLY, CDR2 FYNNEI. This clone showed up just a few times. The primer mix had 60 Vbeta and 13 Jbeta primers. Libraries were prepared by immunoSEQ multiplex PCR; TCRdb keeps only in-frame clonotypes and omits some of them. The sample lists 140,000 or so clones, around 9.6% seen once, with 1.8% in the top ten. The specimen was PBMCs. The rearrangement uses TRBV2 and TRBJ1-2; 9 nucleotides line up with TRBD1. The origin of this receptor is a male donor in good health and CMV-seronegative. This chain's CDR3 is CASRDRANGYTF. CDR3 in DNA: TGTGCCAGTAGGGACAGGGCTAATGGCTACACCTTC.